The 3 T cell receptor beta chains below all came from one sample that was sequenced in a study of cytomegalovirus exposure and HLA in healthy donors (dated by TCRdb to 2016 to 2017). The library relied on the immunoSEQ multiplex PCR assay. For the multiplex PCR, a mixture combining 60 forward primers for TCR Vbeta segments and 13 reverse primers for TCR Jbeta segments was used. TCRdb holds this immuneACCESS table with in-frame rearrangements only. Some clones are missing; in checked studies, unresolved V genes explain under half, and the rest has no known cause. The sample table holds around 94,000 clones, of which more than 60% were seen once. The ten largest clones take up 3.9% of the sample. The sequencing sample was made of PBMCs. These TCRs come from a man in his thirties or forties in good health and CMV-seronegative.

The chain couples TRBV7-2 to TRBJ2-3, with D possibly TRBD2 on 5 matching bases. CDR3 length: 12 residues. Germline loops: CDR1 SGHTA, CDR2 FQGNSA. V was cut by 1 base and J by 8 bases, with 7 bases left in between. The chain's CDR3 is CASSLDRGTQYF. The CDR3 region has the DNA TGTGCCAGCAGCTTAGATCGGGGTACGCAGTATTTT.

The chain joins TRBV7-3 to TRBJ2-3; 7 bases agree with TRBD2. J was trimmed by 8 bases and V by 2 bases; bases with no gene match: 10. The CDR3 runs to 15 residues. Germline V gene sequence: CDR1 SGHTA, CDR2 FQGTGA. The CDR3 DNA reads TGTGCCAGCAGCTTAGGGCTAGCGGTAGAGGGTACGCAGTATTTT. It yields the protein CASSLGLAVEGTQYF.

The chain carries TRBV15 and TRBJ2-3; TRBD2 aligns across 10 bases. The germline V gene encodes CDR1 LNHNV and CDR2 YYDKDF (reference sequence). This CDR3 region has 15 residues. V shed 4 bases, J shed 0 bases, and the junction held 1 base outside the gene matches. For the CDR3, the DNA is TGTGCCACCAGCAAGCGGGGGGGGAGCACAGATACGCAGTATTTT. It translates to CATSKRGGSTDTQYF. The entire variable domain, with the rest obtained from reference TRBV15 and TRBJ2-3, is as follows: DAMVIQNPRYQVTQFGKPVTLSCSQTLNHNVMYWYQQKSSQAPKLLFHYYDKDFNNEADTPDNFQSRRPNTSFCFLDIRSPGLGDTAMYLCATSKRGGSTDTQYFGPGTRLTVL.